One T cell receptor (beta chain) is described in this entry. Sequencing used immunoSEQ multiplex PCR; TCRdb keeps in-frame clones, though not all of them. Of about 42,000 clones in the sample, approximately 90% were seen once. The record originates from a study of T cell responses to AZD1222 COVID-19 vaccine. The CDR3 totals 15 residues. Trimming took 6 bases from V and 5 from J, leaving 20 bases between them. Germline V gives CDR1 MRHNA, CDR2 SNTAGT. Sequenced material: peripheral blood, taken 28 days after the second AZD1222 dose. The rearrangement links TRBV6-4 to TRBJ2-7; maybe TRBD1 (7 bases). This clonotype originated in an adult who received the AZD1222 COVID-19 vaccine. In nucleotides, the CDR3 is TGTGCCAGCAGCCCGTCGGGGGCAGGGGGGCACGAGCAGTACTTC. Residues: CASSPSGAGGHEQYF.